These T cell receptor beta chains were read from a single sample in a study of blood T cell repertoires in COVID-19. Profiled with immunoSEQ multiplex PCR; TCRdb holds only in-frame clones, not every one. Of 75,000 to 95,000 clones in the sample, about 74% were seen once. Source material: peripheral blood. Receptors originate from a man in his 70s with COVID-19, enrolled during active disease. Both conserved end residues are part of each CDR3. The order of the fields is D gene, CDR3 length, V gene, J gene, clone size, CDR3 DNA, CDR3 protein. D genes are given only for firm matches. The size entry is marked missing in some rows and otherwise reads once, few, many or a size class.

>TRBD2|15|TRBV7-8|TRBJ2-1|NA
TGTGCCAGCAGCTTGGGACTAGCGGGAGGGGTCGGGCAGTTCTTC
CASSLGLAGGVGQFF
>TRBD2|15|TRBV5-1|TRBJ2-5|NA
TGCGCCAGCAGCTTGGCCGGGACTAGCTCGGAGACCCAGTACTTC
CASSLAGTSSETQYF
>NA|15|TRBV4-1|TRBJ2-2|NA
TGCGCCAGCAGCCAAGACCGGGTCCTGACCGGGGAGCTGTTTTTT
CASSQDRVLTGELFF
>NA|17|TRBV6-2/TRBV6-3|TRBJ1-5|many
TGTGCCAGCAGTCAGCGCGATAGGGGCCAAAGTAGACAGCCCCAGCATTTT
CASSQRDRGQSRQPQHF
>TRBD1|14|TRBV7-3|TRBJ1-1|few
TGTGCCAGCTCAACCGGGACAGGGGCCACTGAAGCTTTCTTT
CASSTGTGATEAFF
>TRBD1|16|TRBV29-1|TRBJ2-4|few
TGCAGCGTTGAACGGGACAGGGGCTTAGCCAAAAACATTCAGTACTTC
CSVERDRGLAKNIQYF
>TRBD2|17|TRBV6-1|TRBJ2-2|NA
TGTGCCAGCAGTGGGGGACTAGCGGGGACGAACACCGGGGAGCTGTTTTTT
CASSGGLAGTNTGELFF
>NA|15|TRBV15|TRBJ1-5|NA
TGTGCCACCAGCAGAGAGCGGGCGCGCAATCAGCCCCAGCATTTT
CATSRERARNQPQHF
>NA|16|TRBV6-6|TRBJ1-4|NA
TGTGCCAGCAGTTACAGTGGGACTTCGTTGGGTGAAAAACTGTTTTTT
CASSYSGTSLGEKLFF
>NA|12|TRBV7-2|TRBJ1-1|NA
TGTGCCAGCAGCACCCCGAGGACTGAAGCTTTCTTT
CASSTPRTEAFF
>NA|13|TRBV15|TRBJ1-1|few
TGTGCCACCGGTTATTCAAGGGGGACTGAAGCTTTCTTT
CATGYSRGTEAFF
>TRBD2|15|TRBV7-3|TRBJ2-2|NA
TGTGCCAGCAGCTTTGCGGGGGGAAACACCGGGGAGCTGTTTTTT
CASSFAGGNTGELFF
>TRBD1|16|TRBV4-2|TRBJ1-6|many
TGTGCCAGCAGCCTGGCCTACGACAGGGATAATTCACCCCTCCACTTT
CASSLAYDRDNSPLHF
>NA|12|TRBV29-1|TRBJ2-7|many
TGCAGCGTGCGCCGGGGAGTCTACGAGCAGTACTTC
CSVRRGVYEQYF
>NA|12|TRBV28|TRBJ1-2|NA
TGTGCCAGCATGAGCCTTAACTATGGCTACACCTTC
CASMSLNYGYTF
>TRBD2|15|TRBV7-2|TRBJ2-7|NA
TGTGCCAGCAGCTTAGGGGTCGGGAGGGGTTACGAGCAGTACTTC
CASSLGVGRGYEQYF
>TRBD2|12|TRBV2|TRBJ2-7|NA
TGTGCCATGGGAGGGGTATCCTACGAGCAGTACTTC
CAMGGVSYEQYF
>NA|14|TRBV6-1|TRBJ1-1|NA
TGTGCCAGCAGTGAAGCGGCCGGGGGGGATTCGGCTTTCTTT
CASSEAAGGDSAFF
>NA|13|TRBV5-6|TRBJ1-1|NA
TGTGCCAGCAGCTTGGGGAGGGGCACTGAAGCTTTCTTT
CASSLGRGTEAFF
>TRBD2|16|TRBV7-2|TRBJ2-2|NA
TGTGCCAGCAGCCGGACTAGCGGGGGCATCACCGGGGAGCTGTTTTTT
CASSRTSGGITGELFF
>NA|15|TRBV10-3|TRBJ2-2|NA
TGTGCCATCAGCTTCACCCCAGGGAACACCGGGGAGCTGTTTTTT
CAISFTPGNTGELFF
>NA|15|TRBV9|TRBJ1-4|NA
TGTGCCAGCAGCGTAGGGATGGGGGCATTGGAAAAACTGTTTTTT
CASSVGMGALEKLFF
>NA|14|TRBV24-1|TRBJ1-5|NA
TGTGCCGTTCAAGGGCTAGGACAGAATCAGCCCCAGCATTTT
CAVQGLGQNQPQHF
>TRBD1|20|TRBV5-4|TRBJ2-5|NA
TGTGCCAGCAGCTTCGGCGCTTTTTGGCAGGGGGTAATCAACCAAGAGACCCAGTACTTC
CASSFGAFWQGVINQETQYF
>NA|13|TRBV7-9|TRBJ2-2|NA
TGTGCCAGCAGCTTCGGGATCGCCGGGGAGCTGTTTTTT
CASSFGIAGELFF
>NA|13|TRBV27|TRBJ1-5|many
TGTGCCAGCAGTTTACGGCAGGAAGAGCCCCAGCATTTT
CASSLRQEEPQHF
>NA|14|TRBV7-9|TRBJ2-2|NA
TGTGCCAGCAGCTTACCAGGGATAGCCGGGGAGCTGTTTTTT
CASSLPGIAGELFF
>TRBD1|16|TRBV27|TRBJ1-1|NA
TGTGCCAGCAGCCCCGGGACAGCTACAAGGAACACTGAAGCTTTCTTT
CASSPGTATRNTEAFF
>NA|12|TRBV28|TRBJ1-5|NA
TGTGCCAGCAGTATCCTCAATCAGCCCCAGCATTTT
CASSILNQPQHF
>TRBD2|15|TRBV2|TRBJ2-5|NA
TGTGCCAGCAGGGCGGGAGGGGACAGCGGGAAGACCCAGTACTTC
CASRAGGDSGKTQYF
>NA|16|TRBV5-1|TRBJ2-2|NA
TGCGCCAGCAGCCCGGTCAAGACATCGGGGGCCGGGGAGCTGTTTTTT
CASSPVKTSGAGELFF
>TRBD1|15|TRBV6-6|TRBJ1-3|NA
TGTGCCAGCACCCGACAGGGGGTGTCCGGAAACACCATATATTTT
CASTRQGVSGNTIYF
>NA|17|TRBV10-3|TRBJ2-7|NA
TGTGCCATCAGTGCAGTGAACAGGCGACGAACCCACTACGAGCAGTACTTC
CAISAVNRRRTHYEQYF
>NA|15|TRBV5-8|TRBJ2-7|few
TGTGCCAGCAGCTTGTTGGGAGGACCCTCCTACGAGCAGTACTTC
CASSLLGGPSYEQYF
>NA|12|TRBV29-1|TRBJ2-7|once
TGCAGCGTGACGGGTGGGGGGTACGAGCAGTACTTC
CSVTGGGYEQYF
>NA|13|TRBV5-1|TRBJ1-2|NA
TGCGCCAGCAGGCCACAGGGTACCTATGGCTACACCTTC
CASRPQGTYGYTF
>NA|11|TRBV28|TRBJ2-5|NA
TGTGCCAGCAGTTTATTGGGAGGCCAGTACTTC
CASSLLGGQYF
>NA|15|TRBV4-3|TRBJ1-1|NA
TGCGCCAGCAGCCACCCCAGGGGTGGGAACACTGAAGCTTTCTTT
CASSHPRGGNTEAFF
>TRBD1|16|TRBV10-3|TRBJ1-3|NA
TGTGCCATCAGCCGGACAGGGGCTATCTCTGGAAACACCATATATTTT
CAISRTGAISGNTIYF
>TRBD1|16|TRBV5-4|TRBJ1-1|few
TGTGCCAGCAGACCGGGACAGGGGGCGCTGAACACTGAAGCTTTCTTT
CASRPGQGALNTEAFF
>NA|10|TRBV7-9|TRBJ2-1|NA
TGTGCCAGCAGCTGGCCTGAGCAGTTCTTC
CASSWPEQFF
>NA|16|TRBV4-3|TRBJ2-2|many
TGCGCCAGCAGCCCGGGGTTAGGAAAGAACACCGGGGAGCTGTTTTTT
CASSPGLGKNTGELFF
>NA|17|TRBV4-1|TRBJ2-1|NA
TGCGCCAGCAGCCCGAGCGCGAAACAGGGCATATACAATGAGCAGTTCTTC
CASSPSAKQGIYNEQFF
>TRBD1|13|TRBV5-1|TRBJ2-1|NA
TGCGCCAGCAGCGCCCTACAGGGGGATGAGCAGTTCTTC
CASSALQGDEQFF
>TRBD1|15|TRBV29-1|TRBJ2-2|few
TGCAGCGCATCAGCAGGGGGCGCGAACACCGGGGAGCTGTTTTTT
CSASAGGANTGELFF
>TRBD2|15|TRBV7-2|TRBJ2-1|NA
TGTGCCAGCAGCCCCTTAGCGGGGTCCTACAATGAGCAGTTCTTC
CASSPLAGSYNEQFF
>NA|13|TRBV3-1/TRBV3-2|TRBJ1-3|NA
TGTGCCAGCAGCCAGGGGGCAAGAAACACCATATATTTT
CASSQGARNTIYF
>TRBD2|20|TRBV4-2|TRBJ2-3|NA
TGTGCCAGCAGCCAAGGACTAGCGGGAGAATGGGGGCCGAGCACAGATACGCAGTATTTT
CASSQGLAGEWGPSTDTQYF
>NA|17|TRBV7-8|TRBJ1-6|NA
TGTGCCAGCAGCTTAGTCGTCCGGGGAGTAGAAGGATCACCCCTCCACTTT
CASSLVVRGVEGSPLHF
>NA|13|TRBV29-1|TRBJ1-5|NA
TGCAGCGTTGAAGGGACAGCCAATCAGCCCCAGCATTTT
CSVEGTANQPQHF